The 18 T cell receptor beta chains in this list originate from one sample, sequenced in a study of cytomegalovirus exposure and HLA in healthy donors. Assay: immunoSEQ multiplex PCR; the TCRdb copy retains only in-frame clones and omits some. The table includes about 150,000 clones, 70% to 90% detected once. Sequencing used PBMCs. Receptor source: a man aged 18-30 years in good health and CMV-seronegative.

J is TRBJ1-2 and V is TRBV11-2, with TRBD1 matching over 10 bases. In germline, CDR1 is SGHAT, CDR2 FQNNGV. The CDR3 runs 17 residues. V shed 0 bases and J 4 bases; nucleotides not matched to a gene: 8. This CDR3 is CASSLDRQGARVYGYTF. The CDR3 nucleotides read TGTGCCAGCAGCTTAGATCGACAGGGGGCGCGGGTCTATGGCTACACCTTC.

The rearrangement links TRBV28 to TRBJ1-2; no clear D. V dropped 6 bases and J dropped 3 bases, with 11 bases sitting between them. Germline CDR1 reads MDHEN; CDR2 reads SYDVKM. This CDR3 has 13 residues. CDR3: CASSFGSDYGYTF. As DNA, the CDR3 is TGTGCCAGCAGCTTTGGGAGTGACTATGGCTACACCTTC.

Only one count was recorded for this clone. The gene calls are TRBV2 and TRBJ2-1; 9 nucleotides line up with TRBD1. The CDR3 length is 15 residues. The germline CDR1 and CDR2 sequences are SNHLY and FYNNEI. V lost 7 bases and J lost 7; bases outside the gene matches: 11. The CDR3 coding sequence is TGTGCCAGCACCTTTGACAGGGGGGTCACAAATGAGCAGTTCTTC. It translates to CASTFDRGVTNEQFF.

The chain is built from TRBV5-1 and TRBJ2-1; D is undetermined. The CDR3 totals 13 residues. Germline-derived CDR1 and CDR2 are SGHRS and YFSETQ. Trimming took 3 bases from V and 6 from J, leaving 10 bases between them. CDR3 in amino acids: CASSSFSGNEQFF. As DNA, the CDR3 is TGCGCCAGCAGCTCCTTTTCGGGCAATGAGCAGTTCTTC.

The chain combines TRBV4-1 with TRBJ1-5, with TRBD1 identical over 9 bases. The germline gives CDR1 MGHRA, CDR2 YSYEKL. The CDR3 length is 16 residues. V dropped 4 bases and J dropped 7; count of bases not matched to a gene: 11. CDR3 loop: CASSPGPGTGRQPQHF. CDR3 nucleotide sequence: TGCGCCAGCAGCCCCGGACCCGGGACAGGGAGACAGCCCCAGCATTTT.

The V gene is TRBV11-2, the J gene TRBJ2-2; D uncertain. Between the trimmed V and J ends, which lost 5 bases and 3 bases, there was a span of 7 bases. Germline lookup yields CDR1 SGHAT and CDR2 FQNNGV. The CDR3 loop spans 13 amino acids. The CDR3 DNA reads as TGTGCCAGCAGCGGCCGGGACACCGGGGAGCTGTTTTTT. Translated, it gives CASSGRDTGELFF.

This rearrangement joins TRBV25-1 to TRBJ2-1; 8 bases fit TRBD1. Germline loops: CDR1 MGHDK, CDR2 SYGVNS. The CDR3 extends over 13 amino acids. V lost 4 bases, J lost 9 bases, and 5 bases stayed unmatched. The chain's CDR3 is CASSARGRAEQFF. CDR3 nucleotides: TGTGCCAGCAGTGCCAGGGGGCGCGCTGAGCAGTTCTTC.

The chain links TRBV7-2 to TRBJ2-2; D perhaps matches TRBD1 (5 bases). V was pared by 4 bases and J by 6 bases, with 9 bases between. This CDR3 comprises 13 residues. The germline CDR1 and CDR2 sequences are SGHTA and FQGNSA. CDR3 DNA sequence: TGTGCCAGCAGCTACAAGACAGCCGGGGAGCTGTTTTTT. Amino acids: CASSYKTAGELFF.

The chain combines TRBV9 with TRBJ2-7; no reliable D call. V lost 4 bases and J 2 bases, leaving 13 bases between the germline ends. Germline values: CDR1 SGDLS, CDR2 YYNGEE. The length of the CDR3 is 14 residues. CDR3 coding DNA: TGTGCCAGCAGCCCAACGACTGGAACCTACGAGCAGTACTTC. Encoded protein: CASSPTTGTYEQYF.

The chain combines TRBV18 with TRBJ1-2, with D uncertain. With 6 bases removed from V and 3 bases from J, the gap between germline ends came to 17 bases. The CDR3 length is 15 residues. Per germline, CDR1 KGHSH and CDR2 LQKENI. The CDR3 bases are TGTGCCAGCTCTCCCAGAGGAGGGTCGGACTATGGCTACACCTTC. Its translation is CASSPRGGSDYGYTF.

The gene calls are TRBV30 and TRBJ2-3; 10 nucleotides agree with TRBD2. The CDR3 length is 14 residues. J was trimmed by 1 base and V by 3 bases; bases with no gene match: 1. Per the germline V gene, CDR1 is GTSNPN and CDR2 is SVGIG (reference sequence). CDR3 nucleotide sequence: TGTGCCTGGAGCGGACTAGCGGGCACAGATACGCAGTATTTT. This codes for CAWSGLAGTDTQYF.

The rearrangement links TRBV7-9 to TRBJ2-5; 7 bases are a match to TRBD1. The CDR3 totals 14 residues. The junction had 5 bases not matched to a gene; V was cut back by 5 bases and J by 2 bases. CDR1 is SEHNR and CDR2 is FQNEAQ in the germline V gene (reference sequence). This CDR3 is CASSITGAQETQYF. CDR3 sequence (DNA): TGTGCCAGCAGCATAACAGGGGCACAAGAGACCCAGTACTTC.

The chain employs TRBV5-1 and TRBJ2-5, with 10 positions matching TRBD2. From germline, CDR1 is SGHRS and CDR2 YFSETQ. This CDR3 spans 16 amino acids. V was clipped by 0 bases and J by 2 bases; unmatched bases: 4. This CDR3 is CASSLAGLADQETQYF. The CDR3 region has the DNA TGCGCCAGCAGCTTGGCTGGACTAGCGGATCAAGAGACCCAGTACTTC. Supplemented by reference TRBV5-1 and TRBJ2-5, the full variable domain reads KAGVTQTPRYLIKTRGQQVTLSCSPISGHRSVSWYQQTPGQGLQFLFEYFSETQRNKGNFPGRFSGRQFSNSRSEMNVSTLELGDSALYLCASSLAGLADQETQYFGPGTRLLVL.

This chain connects TRBV29-1 to TRBJ2-4, with 12 bases matching TRBD2. Germline V gene sequence: CDR1 SQVTM, CDR2 ANQGSEA. Germline trimming cut 5 bases from V and 4 bases from J; bases unmatched to any gene: 12. The CDR3 spans 17 residues. Here the CDR3 reads CSVLSGLAGLGKNIQYF. Here the CDR3 DNA reads TGCAGCGTTTTGTCTGGACTAGCGGGGCTCGGTAAAAACATTCAGTACTTC.

V gene TRBV6-5 combines with J gene TRBJ1-5; weak D call: TRBD1 (5 bases). Germline CDR1 is MNHEY and CDR2 is SVGAGI. The CDR3 runs 14 residues. V lost 5 bases to trimming and J lost 2 bases, with 10 bases between them. In DNA form, the CDR3 reads TGTGCCAGCAGTCCAGGGATGGGCAATCAGCCCCAGCATTTT. This sequence encodes CASSPGMGNQPQHF.

This sequence joins TRBV4-2 and TRBJ1-2, with D tentatively TRBD1 (6 bases). The germline CDR1 and CDR2 sequences are LGHNA and YNFKEQ. The CDR3 loop spans 12 amino acids. V lost 1 base and J lost 9, with 9 bases in between. The CDR3 DNA reads TGTGCCAGCAGCCAAGTGGGGGCCAGCTACACCTTC. This gives the protein CASSQVGASYTF.

The gene calls are TRBV29-1 and TRBJ2-3; D is undetermined. Germline V lookup: CDR1 SQVTM, CDR2 ANQGSEA. This CDR3 comprises 12 residues. Trimming shortened V by 4 bases and J by 2 bases, and 7 bases separated the two germline ends. DNA of the CDR3: TGCAGCGTTGGCGAGTTCACAGATACGCAGTATTTT. The encoded protein is CSVGEFTDTQYF.

CDR3 sequence (DNA): TGTGCCAGCAGTGGGGGGGGGCGTGAGACCCAGTACTTC. The encoded protein is CASSGGGRETQYF. The rearrangement uses TRBV28 and TRBJ2-5; D is possibly TRBD2 (7 bases). CDR3 length: 13 amino acids. Trimming pared 5 bases from V and 5 bases from J, leaving 12 bases between. The V gene's germline CDR1 is MDHEN and CDR2 SYDVKM.